Presented here are 12 T cell receptor beta chains from one specimen sequenced in a study of control samples from healthy donors and cancer patients. The assay was immunoSEQ multiplex PCR, and TCRdb's table has in-frame clones only and misses some. The repertoire holds under 65,000 clones, with around 87% as singletons. The sample taken for sequencing was PBMCs. The receptors come from an older woman with lung cancer.

This sequence joins TRBV10-1 and TRBJ2-3; 8 positions match TRBD2. The germline CDR1 and CDR2 sequences are WNHNN and SYGVQD (reference sequence). Unmatched junction bases numbered 10, after V lost 6 bases and J lost 5 bases. The CDR3 runs to 15 residues. CDR3 nucleotide sequence: TGCGCCAGCAGCGCCTCGGGGGGGCGCGGAGATACGCAGTATTTT. It encodes CASSASGGRGDTQYF.

V is TRBV5-1 and J is TRBJ2-7, with 13 bases that match TRBD2. The J segment lost 3 bases and the V segment lost 3 bases, leaving 6 bases of the junction unmatched. Germline CDR1 reads SGHRS; CDR2 reads YFSETQ. CDR3 size: 16 residues. The CDR3 DNA is TGCGCCAGCAGCTCAGGGACTAGCGGGATCATCTACGAGCAGTACTTC. This translates into CASSSGTSGIIYEQYF.

The chain uses TRBV7-2 and TRBJ1-2; 7 bases map to TRBD1. From germline, CDR1 is SGHTA and CDR2 FQGNSA. This CDR3 has 14 amino acids. V shed 4 bases, J shed 0 bases, and the junction held 2 bases outside the gene matches. The CDR3 DNA reads TGTGCCAGCAGCTCCACAGGGGCTAACTATGGCTACACCTTC. Translated: CASSSTGANYGYTF.

This clone was counted a single time. The rearrangement joins TRBV25-1 to TRBJ2-3; possibly TRBD1 or TRBD2 for D (6 bases each). With 7 bases removed from V and 6 bases from J, the gap between germline ends came to 26 bases. CDR1 and CDR2 (germline): MGHDK, SYGVNS. There are 17 residues in the CDR3. CDR3 DNA: TGTGCCAGCACCCCCCAAGGGGGGATGGGCGGCAGGGATACGCAGTATTTT. Translated, it gives CASTPQGGMGGRDTQYF.

The rearrangement joins TRBV7-2 to TRBJ2-1; 7 nucleotides line up with TRBD2. Trimming took 0 bases from V and 8 from J; bases not matched to a gene: 4. Germline CDR1 is SGHTA and CDR2 is FQGNSA. The CDR3 is made up of 14 amino acids. The CDR3 is CASSLAGGSYEQFF. Written as DNA, the CDR3 is TGTGCCAGCAGCTTAGCCGGGGGGAGTTATGAGCAGTTCTTC. The variable domain in full, completed from reference TRBV7-2 and TRBJ2-1, reads GAGVSQSPSNKVTEKGKDVELRCDPISGHTALYWYRQSLGQGLEFLIYFQGNSAPDKSGLPSDRFSAERTGGSVSTLTIQRTQQEDSAVYLCASSLAGGSYEQFFGPGTRLTVL.

This rearrangement joins TRBV18 to TRBJ2-7; D not resolved. This CDR3 comprises 11 residues. V was shortened by 2 bases and J by 5 bases, with 4 bases between the two germline ends. From germline, CDR1 is KGHSH and CDR2 LQKENI. CDR3 sequence reads: CASSPGDEQYF. CDR3 DNA sequence: TGTGCCAGCTCACCAGGGGACGAGCAGTACTTC.

The genes are TRBV4-1 and TRBJ1-5, with D unresolved. The CDR3 has 13 residues. In germline, CDR1 is MGHRA, CDR2 YSYEKL. With 1 base removed from V and 9 bases from J, the gap between germline ends came to 10 bases. The CDR3 DNA reads TGCGCCAGCAGCCAAGGCCATGGCGGGCCCCAGCATTTT. Residues: CASSQGHGGPQHF.

The J gene is TRBJ2-7, the V gene TRBV7-9; TRBD2 agrees at 12 bases. V shed 5 bases, J shed 8 bases, and the junction held 13 bases outside the gene matches. CDR3 length: 16 residues. Germline CDR1 reads SEHNR; CDR2 reads FQNEAQ (reference sequence). The CDR3: CASSQIPGLAGYKQYF. CDR3 nucleotides: TGTGCCAGCAGCCAAATCCCAGGACTAGCGGGGTATAAGCAGTACTTC.

The chain is built from TRBV5-1 and TRBJ1-6; no firm D call. This CDR3 is 15 amino acids long. Germline CDR1 reads SGHRS; CDR2 reads YFSETQ. Trimming cost V 6 bases and J 7 bases, with 17 bases left between them. CDR3 nucleotide sequence: TGCGCCAGCACCAATCGGGAGGCGGGGAATTCACCCCTCCACTTT. Translation gives CASTNREAGNSPLHF.

This chain uses TRBV6-6 with TRBJ1-2; D is perhaps TRBD1 (6 bases). This CDR3 is 13 amino acids long. CDR1 and CDR2 from the germline V gene are MNHNY and SVGAGI (reference sequence). Trimming stripped 2 bases from V and 6 bases from J, with 10 bases between. Written as DNA, the CDR3 is TGTGCCAGCAGTTACAGGGGGATCGATGGCTACACCTTC. Its translation: CASSYRGIDGYTF.

This clone showed up just once. The genes are TRBV3-1 (or the pseudogene TRBV3-2) and TRBJ1-1; D remains unclear. The CDR3 loop spans 11 amino acids. The germline V gene encodes CDR1 LGHDT and CDR2 YNNKEL (reference sequence). V lost 6 bases to trimming and J lost 1 base, with 3 bases between them. Written as DNA, the CDR3 is TGTGCCAGCAGTCGGAACACTGAAGCTTTCTTT. Its protein is CASSRNTEAFF.

This rearrangement joins TRBV6-5 to TRBJ1-2, with D possibly being TRBD1 (6 bases). CDR1 is MNHEY, CDR2 SVGAGI, per germline. This CDR3 is built from 13 residues. Trimming stripped 6 bases from V and 4 bases from J, with 12 bases between. CDR3 region: CASSPGQLYGYTF. Written as DNA, the CDR3 is TGTGCCAGCAGCCCAGGACAGCTCTATGGCTACACCTTC.